The 22 T cell receptor beta chains listed next were all sequenced from one sample in a study of blood T cell repertoires in COVID-19. Assay: immunoSEQ multiplex PCR; the TCRdb copy retains only in-frame clones and omits some. The sample records 60,000 to 65,000 clones, around 70% being singletons. Sequencing was done on a sample of peripheral blood. These receptors originate from a woman aged 70-85 years with COVID-19, enrolled during active disease.

The V call is TRBV5-1, the J call TRBJ2-3; the D gene is possibly TRBD2 (5 bases). The CDR3 loop spans 14 amino acids. Germline CDR1 and CDR2: SGHRS and YFSETQ. The V end was cut by 1 base, the J end by 5 bases, with 11 bases between. CDR3 sequence (DNA): TGCGCCAGCAGCTTGTTGCGGGTAGAAGATACGCAGTATTTT. The encoded protein is CASSLLRVEDTQYF. The full variable domain, its missing parts supplied by reference TRBV5-1 and TRBJ2-3, is KAGVTQTPRYLIKTRGQQVTLSCSPISGHRSVSWYQQTPGQGLQFLFEYFSETQRNKGNFPGRFSGRQFSNSRSEMNVSTLELGDSALYLCASSLLRVEDTQYFGPGTRLTVL.

This clone occurred a few times. This chain links TRBV29-1 with TRBJ2-3; 11 nucleotides align to TRBD1. The CDR3 has 15 amino acids. The V gene's germline CDR1 is SQVTM and CDR2 ANQGSEA. The J segment lost 6 bases and the V segment lost 3 bases, leaving 8 bases of the junction unmatched. CDR3 nucleotide sequence: TGCAGCGTTGAGGCCGGGACAGGGGGTTCGGATACGCAGTATTTT. Translated: CSVEAGTGGSDTQYF.

The chain is built from TRBV6-2 or TRBV6-3 and TRBJ2-2; 7 nucleotides match TRBD2. The junction had 4 bases not matched to a gene; V was cut back by 2 bases and J by 4 bases. The CDR3 runs to 15 residues. Germline loops: CDR1 MNHEY, CDR2 SVGEGT. As DNA, the CDR3 is TGTGCCAGCAGTTACGAGGGAGGGCGCACCGGGGAGCTGTTTTTT. Amino acid sequence: CASSYEGGRTGELFF.

The CDR3 is CASSMTGSDTEAFF. For the CDR3, the DNA is TGTGCCAGCAGCATGACAGGGTCGGACACTGAAGCTTTCTTT. The V call is TRBV6-2 or TRBV6-3, the J call TRBJ1-1; 7 bases fit TRBD1. The J segment lost 3 bases and the V segment lost 6 bases, leaving 7 bases of the junction unmatched. Germline CDR1 is MNHEY and CDR2 is SVGEGT. The CDR3 sequence is 14 residues long.

The V call is TRBV19, the J call TRBJ1-5; weak D call: TRBD1 (6 bases). The V gene's germline CDR1 is LNHDA and CDR2 SQIVND (reference sequence). The CDR3 runs to 15 residues. Trimming pared 1 base from V and 8 bases from J, leaving 15 bases between. The CDR3 protein is CASSIGGGRAKPQHF. In DNA form, the CDR3 reads TGTGCCAGTAGTATAGGCGGGGGCAGGGCAAAGCCCCAGCATTTT.

This clone was observed a single time. This CDR3 is CASTPGGELAGELFF. The CDR3, as DNA: TGTGCCAGCACCCCGGGGGGGGAGTTGGCCGGGGAGCTGTTTTTT. The chain carries TRBV7-9 and TRBJ2-2; 8 nucleotides align to TRBD2. The CDR3 sequence is 15 residues long. Germline lookup yields CDR1 SEHNR and CDR2 FQNEAQ (reference sequence). J gave up 6 bases and V 7 bases, and 10 bases lay outside the gene matches.

This chain links TRBV11-3 with TRBJ2-1, with D possibly matching TRBD2 (5 bases). The germline CDR1 and CDR2 sequences are SGHNT and YENEEA. The CDR3 covers 13 residues. The ends were cut back, 4 bases at V and 8 bases at J, with 12 bases in the middle. CDR3 sequence reads: CASSSPGVHEQFF. CDR3 DNA: TGTGCCAGCAGCTCCCCCGGGGTCCATGAGCAGTTCTTC. Full variable domain (remainder filled in from reference TRBV11-3 and TRBJ2-1): EAGVVQSPRYKIIEKKQPVAFWCNPISGHNTLYWYLQNLGQGPELLIRYENEEAVDDSQLPKDRFSAERLKGVDSTLKIQPAELGDSAVYLCASSSPGVHEQFFGPGTRLTVL.

The chain is built from TRBV6-5 and TRBJ2-5; D ambiguous. This CDR3 has 13 amino acids. V was pared by 5 bases and J by 2 bases, with 9 bases between. Germline lookup yields CDR1 MNHEY and CDR2 SVGAGI. The CDR3 region is CASSLQIQETQYF. DNA of the CDR3: TGTGCCAGCAGTCTCCAGATACAAGAGACCCAGTACTTC.

Only one count was recorded for this clone. The chain recombines TRBV4-2 with TRBJ1-1; 7 nucleotides agree with TRBD1. In germline, CDR1 is LGHNA, CDR2 YNFKEQ. The trim removed 6 bases at V and 5 bases at J, leaving 15 bases unmatched. The CDR3 loop spans 16 amino acids. In DNA form, the CDR3 reads TGTGCCAGCAGGGCAGGACAGGCCTCCCTGGGGACTGAAGCTTTCTTT. Translated: CASRAGQASLGTEAFF.

The chain links TRBV2 to TRBJ2-1; TRBD1 agrees at 8 bases. There are 16 residues in the CDR3. The V gene's germline CDR1 is SNHLY and CDR2 FYNNEI. V was pared by 6 bases and J by 1 base, with 8 bases of the junction left unmatched. The CDR3 protein is CASSGTGGGSYNEQFF. DNA for the CDR3: TGTGCCAGCAGCGGTACAGGGGGTGGGTCCTACAATGAGCAGTTCTTC.

About this clone: The same CDR3 can be traced to other DNA sequences in this sample. The chain has TRBV19 and TRBJ2-1; 7 bases line up with TRBD1. The length of the CDR3 is 15 residues. Germline V gene lookup returns CDR1 LNHDA and CDR2 SQIVND (reference sequence). V gave up 6 bases and J gave up 0 bases; unmatched junction bases: 5. The CDR3, as DNA: TGTGCCAGTAGACCGGACAGGAGCTCCTACAATGAGCAGTTCTTC. This codes for CASRPDRSSYNEQFF.

The rearrangement joins TRBV2 to TRBJ1-1, with a tentative D call TRBD1 (5 bases). There are 14 residues in the CDR3. Germline V gene data show CDR1 as SNHLY and CDR2 as FYNNEI. With 6 bases removed from V and 0 bases from J, the gap between germline ends came to 11 bases. Here the CDR3 reads CASRGEALNTEAFF. The CDR3 DNA reads as TGTGCCAGCAGGGGGGAGGCCCTGAACACTGAAGCTTTCTTT.

This clone was recorded only once. In nucleotides, the CDR3 is TGTGCCAGCAGCGTAGAGCTATATAACACCGGGGAGCTGTTTTTT. It yields the protein CASSVELYNTGELFF. This rearrangement joins TRBV9 to TRBJ2-2; D call uncertain. This CDR3 is built from 15 residues. The germline gives CDR1 SGDLS, CDR2 YYNGEE. V dropped 0 bases and J dropped 2 bases, with 8 bases sitting between them.

This clone has only a few counts. The CDR3 DNA reads as TGTGCCAGCAGTGAAACACCGGGACAGGGGGCCAAAAACATTCAGTACTTC. Its translation is CASSETPGQGAKNIQYF. V gene TRBV28 combines with J gene TRBJ2-4, with TRBD1 matching over 10 bases. V was clipped by 5 bases and J by 1 base; unmatched bases: 8. Germline V gene data show CDR1 as MDHEN and CDR2 as SYDVKM. The CDR3 length is 17 residues.

The genes are TRBV27 and TRBJ1-2; 11 nucleotides line up with TRBD1. CDR3 size: 14 residues. Per germline, CDR1 MNHEY and CDR2 SMNVEV (reference sequence). The trim removed 6 bases at V and 7 bases at J, leaving 7 bases unmatched. CDR3 residues: CASRAGTGGSGYTF. The CDR3 nucleotides read TGTGCCAGCAGGGCCGGGACAGGGGGAAGTGGCTACACCTTC.

J is TRBJ2-7 and V is TRBV6-2 or TRBV6-3; the D gene is possibly TRBD2 (5 bases). CDR1 and CDR2 (germline): MNHEY, SVGEGT. CDR3 length: 14 residues. With 6 bases removed from V and 1 base from J, the gap between germline ends came to 13 bases. CDR3 residues: CASSDPSQSYEQYF. CDR3 nucleotides: TGTGCCAGCAGCGATCCTAGCCAATCCTACGAGCAGTACTTC.

The chain links TRBV7-8 to TRBJ1-6; D is uncertain. The CDR3 runs 16 residues. V lost 0 bases and J lost 6, with 12 bases in between. Germline lookup yields CDR1 SGHVS and CDR2 FQNEAQ. CDR3 DNA: TGTGCCAGCAGCTTAGCGGGGAGGCTCGGTAATTCACCCCTCCACTTT. Translated: CASSLAGRLGNSPLHF.

The V gene is TRBV5-6, the J gene TRBJ2-3; D gene unclear. Germline-derived CDR1 and CDR2 are SGHDT and YYEEEE. CDR3 length equals 13 residues. V lost 7 bases, J lost 6 bases, and 15 bases lay in between. In nucleotides, the CDR3 is TGTGCCAGCTCGTTGGGCCCCGGCGATACGCAGTATTTT. Protein product: CASSLGPGDTQYF.

The chain recombines TRBV3-1 (or the pseudogene TRBV3-2) with TRBJ2-3, with 8 bases lining up with TRBD2. The germline V gene encodes CDR1 LGHDT and CDR2 YNNKEL (reference sequence). Trimming removed 2 bases from V and 3 bases from J; junction bases left unmatched: 7. CDR3 length: 16 amino acids. CDR3 sequence reads: CASSQRGGFQTDTQYF. CDR3 bases: TGTGCCAGCAGCCAACGGGGGGGGTTTCAGACAGATACGCAGTATTTT.

The chain employs TRBV27 and TRBJ1-6; 7 positions agree with TRBD1. CDR1 is MNHEY and CDR2 is SMNVEV in the germline V gene (reference sequence). The V and J ends lost 4 bases and 5 bases, in that order; junction bases with no gene match: 2. CDR3 length: 14 amino acids. DNA of the CDR3: TGTGCCAGCAGTTACAGGGGTGATAATTCACCCCTCCACTTT. Encoded protein: CASSYRGDNSPLHF.

In DNA form, the CDR3 reads TGCGCCAGCAGCCCCGGGACAGGGGGCATTAGGACTGAAGCTTTCTTT. This sequence encodes CASSPGTGGIRTEAFF. The rearrangement uses TRBV4-1 and TRBJ1-1; 12 positions agree with TRBD1. This CDR3 contains 16 residues. The germline V gene encodes CDR1 MGHRA and CDR2 YSYEKL. Losses at the gene ends were 4 bases for V and 5 bases for J; bases not matched to a gene: 8.

This chain links TRBV19 with TRBJ1-2, with a weak D call TRBD1 (5 bases). Trimming removed 4 bases from V and 6 bases from J, with 9 bases in between. CDR3 length equals 12 residues. Germline V gene sequence: CDR1 LNHDA, CDR2 SQIVND (reference sequence). CDR3 amino acids: CASSNGGNGYTF. The CDR3 region has the DNA TGTGCCAGTAGTAACGGGGGGAATGGCTACACCTTC.